The T cell receptor beta chain under discussion was sequenced for a study of early T cells in non-severe SARS-CoV-2 infection. This clonotype came up many times. Each CDR3 protein is one row after TCRdb ran MiXCR on the 5' RACE reads. The data contain 25,000 to 35,000 distinct CDR3 sequences, 2.9% of them singletons. Specimen: whole blood. The clonotype comes from an adult who was a healthcare worker with PCR-confirmed SARS-CoV-2 infection or an uninfected control (not recorded which).

For the CDR3, the DNA is TGCGCCAGCAGTGAGTCAGGAAAAAGCTCTGGGGCCAACGTCCTGACTTTC. Translation gives CASSESGKSSGANVLTF. The chain joins TRBV10-1 to TRBJ2-6; no clear D. The CDR3 length is 17 residues. V was trimmed by 0 bases and J by 0 bases, leaving 9 bases between them. Germline V CDR1 and CDR2: WNHNN, SYGVQD (reference sequence).